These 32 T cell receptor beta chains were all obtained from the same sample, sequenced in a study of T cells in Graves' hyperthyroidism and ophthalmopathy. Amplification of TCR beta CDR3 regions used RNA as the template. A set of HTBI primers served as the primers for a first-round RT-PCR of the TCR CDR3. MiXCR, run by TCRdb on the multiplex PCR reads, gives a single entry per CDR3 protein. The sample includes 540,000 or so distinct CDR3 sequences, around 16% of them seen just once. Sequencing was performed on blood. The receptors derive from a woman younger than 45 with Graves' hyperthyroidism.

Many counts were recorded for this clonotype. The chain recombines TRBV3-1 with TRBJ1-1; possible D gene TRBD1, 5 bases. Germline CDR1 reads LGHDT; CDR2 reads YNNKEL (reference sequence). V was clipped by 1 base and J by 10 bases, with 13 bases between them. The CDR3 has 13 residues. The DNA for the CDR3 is TGTGCCAGCAGCCAAGGATCTTCAGGGCGAGCTTTCTTT. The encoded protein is CASSQGSSGRAFF.

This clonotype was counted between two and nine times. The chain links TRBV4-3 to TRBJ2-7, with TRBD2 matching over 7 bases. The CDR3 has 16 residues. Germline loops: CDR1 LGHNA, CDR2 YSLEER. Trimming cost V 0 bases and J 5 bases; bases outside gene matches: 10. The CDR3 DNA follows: TGCGCCAGCAGCCAAGATCCATGGACTAGTTTCGACGAGCAGTACTTC. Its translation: CASSQDPWTSFDEQYF.

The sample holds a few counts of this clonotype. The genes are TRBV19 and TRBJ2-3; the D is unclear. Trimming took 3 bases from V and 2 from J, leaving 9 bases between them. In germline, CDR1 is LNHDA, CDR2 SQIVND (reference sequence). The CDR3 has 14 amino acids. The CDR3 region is CASSMTPHTDTQYF. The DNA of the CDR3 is TGTGCCAGTAGTATGACACCTCACACAGATACGCAGTATTTT.

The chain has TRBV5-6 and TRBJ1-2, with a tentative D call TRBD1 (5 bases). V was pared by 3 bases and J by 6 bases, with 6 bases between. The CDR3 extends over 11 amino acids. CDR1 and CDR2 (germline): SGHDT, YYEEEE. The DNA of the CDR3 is TGTGCCAGCAGCTGGGGGGATGGCTACACCTTC. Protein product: CASSWGDGYTF.

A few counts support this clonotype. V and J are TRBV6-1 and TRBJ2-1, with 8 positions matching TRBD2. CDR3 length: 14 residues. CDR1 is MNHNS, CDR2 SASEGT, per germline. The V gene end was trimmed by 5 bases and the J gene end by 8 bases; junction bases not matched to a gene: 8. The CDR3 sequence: CASSLLAASDEQFF. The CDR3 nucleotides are TGTGCCAGCAGTTTACTAGCGGCTAGCGATGAGCAGTTCTTC.

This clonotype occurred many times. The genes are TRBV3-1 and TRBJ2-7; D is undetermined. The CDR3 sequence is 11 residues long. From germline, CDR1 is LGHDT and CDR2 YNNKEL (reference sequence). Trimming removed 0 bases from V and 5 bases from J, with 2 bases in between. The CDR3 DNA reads TGTGCCAGCAGCCAAGAGGACGAGCAGTACTTC. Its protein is CASSQEDEQYF.

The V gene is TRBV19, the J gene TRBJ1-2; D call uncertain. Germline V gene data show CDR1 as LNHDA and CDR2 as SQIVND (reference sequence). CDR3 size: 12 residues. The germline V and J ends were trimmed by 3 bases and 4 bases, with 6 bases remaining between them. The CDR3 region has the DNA TGTGCCAGTAGTATGACGTCCTATGGCTACACCTTC. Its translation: CASSMTSYGYTF. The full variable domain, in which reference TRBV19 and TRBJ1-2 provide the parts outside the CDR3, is DGGITQSPKYLFRKEGQNVTLSCEQNLNHDAMYWYRQDPGQGLRLIYYSQIVNDFQKGDIAEGYSVSREKKESFPLTVTSAQKNPTAFYLCASSMTSYGYTFGSGTRLTVV.

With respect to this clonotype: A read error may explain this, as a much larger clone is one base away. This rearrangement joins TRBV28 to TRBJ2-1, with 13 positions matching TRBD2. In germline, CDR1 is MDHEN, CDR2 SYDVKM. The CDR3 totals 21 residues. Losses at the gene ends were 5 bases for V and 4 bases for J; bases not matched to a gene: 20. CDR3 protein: CASSDNRGTSGTREIYNEQFF. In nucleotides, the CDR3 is TGTGCCAGCAGTGACAACAGGGGGACTAGCGGGACCCGAGAAATATACAATGAGCAGTTCTTC.

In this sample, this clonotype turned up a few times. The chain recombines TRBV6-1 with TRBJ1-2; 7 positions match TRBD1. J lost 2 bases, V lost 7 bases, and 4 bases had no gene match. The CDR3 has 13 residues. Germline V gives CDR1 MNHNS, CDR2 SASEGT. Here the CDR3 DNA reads TGTGCCAGCAAGACAGGGAGAAACTATGGCTACACCTTC. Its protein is CASKTGRNYGYTF.

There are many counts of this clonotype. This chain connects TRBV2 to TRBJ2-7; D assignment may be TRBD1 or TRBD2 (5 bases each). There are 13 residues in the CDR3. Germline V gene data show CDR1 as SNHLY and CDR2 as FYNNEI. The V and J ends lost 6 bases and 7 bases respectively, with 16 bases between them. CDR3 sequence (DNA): TGTGCCAGCAGGTCGCAGGGACGAGGGGAGCAGTACTTC. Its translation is CASRSQGRGEQYF. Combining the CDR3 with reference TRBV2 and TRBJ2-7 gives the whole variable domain EPEVTQTPSHQVTQMGQEVILRCVPISNHLYFYWYRQILGQKVEFLVSFYNNEISEKSEIFDDQFSVERPDGSNFTLKIRSTKLEDSAMYFCASRSQGRGEQYFGPGTRLTVT.

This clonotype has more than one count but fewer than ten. CDR3 nucleotides: TGTGCCACCAGTGATGGATCTAGCGGGAGGGCCGTCTACAATGAGCAGTTCTTC. Translated, it gives CATSDGSSGRAVYNEQFF. This chain links TRBV24-1 with TRBJ2-1; 12 bases agree with TRBD2. There are 18 residues in the CDR3. Germline V gene lookup returns CDR1 KGHDR and CDR2 SFDVKD. V was clipped by 3 bases and J by 3 bases; unmatched bases: 8.

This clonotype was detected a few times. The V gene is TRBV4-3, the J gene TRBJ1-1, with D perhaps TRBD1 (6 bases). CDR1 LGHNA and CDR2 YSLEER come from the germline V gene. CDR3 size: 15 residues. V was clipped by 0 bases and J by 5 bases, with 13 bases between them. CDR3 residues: CASSQDWQGRTEAFF. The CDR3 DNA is TGCGCCAGCAGCCAAGATTGGCAGGGGAGAACTGAAGCTTTCTTT.

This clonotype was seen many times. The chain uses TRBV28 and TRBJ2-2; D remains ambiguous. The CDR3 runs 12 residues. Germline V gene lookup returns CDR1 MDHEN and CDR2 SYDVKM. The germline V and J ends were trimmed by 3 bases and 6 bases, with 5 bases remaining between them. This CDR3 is CASSFDAGELFF. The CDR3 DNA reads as TGTGCCAGCAGTTTCGACGCCGGGGAGCTGTTTTTT.

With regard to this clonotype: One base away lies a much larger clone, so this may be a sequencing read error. DNA for the CDR3: TGTGCCAGCATGCGGGGCCACGAGCAGTACTTC. It yields the protein CASMRGHEQYF. J is TRBJ2-7 and V is TRBV2; maybe TRBD2 (6 bases). The CDR3 length is 11 residues. Trimming removed 7 bases at V and 5 bases at J, with 9 bases between. Germline CDR1 is SNHLY and CDR2 is FYNNEI.

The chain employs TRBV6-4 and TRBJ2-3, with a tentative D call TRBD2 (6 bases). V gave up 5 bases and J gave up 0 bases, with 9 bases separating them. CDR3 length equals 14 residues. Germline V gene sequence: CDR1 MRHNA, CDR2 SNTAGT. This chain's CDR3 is CASSSGVSTDTQYF. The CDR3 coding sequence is TGTGCCAGCAGTTCGGGAGTTAGCACAGATACGCAGTATTTT.

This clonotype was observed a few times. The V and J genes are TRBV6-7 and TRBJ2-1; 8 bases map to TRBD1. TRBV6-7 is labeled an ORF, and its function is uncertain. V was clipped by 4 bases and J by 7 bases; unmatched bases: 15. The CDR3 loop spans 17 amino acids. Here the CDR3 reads CASSSGAKDREANEQFF. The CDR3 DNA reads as TGTGCCAGCAGTTCCGGGGCCAAGGACAGGGAGGCTAATGAGCAGTTCTTC.

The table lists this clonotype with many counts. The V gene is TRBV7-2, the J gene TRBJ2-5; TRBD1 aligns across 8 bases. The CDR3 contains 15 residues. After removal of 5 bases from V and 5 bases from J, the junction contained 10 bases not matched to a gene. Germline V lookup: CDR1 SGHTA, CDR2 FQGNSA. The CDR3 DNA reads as TGTGCCAGCAGCCTGTACGGACAGGGCAGGGAGACCCAGTACTTC. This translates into CASSLYGQGRETQYF.

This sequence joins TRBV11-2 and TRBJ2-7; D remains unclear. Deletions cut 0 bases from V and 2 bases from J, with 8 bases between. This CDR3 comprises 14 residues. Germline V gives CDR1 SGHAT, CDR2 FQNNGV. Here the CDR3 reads CASSLDRSTYEQYF. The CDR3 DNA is TGTGCCAGCAGCTTAGACAGGTCGACCTACGAGCAGTACTTC.

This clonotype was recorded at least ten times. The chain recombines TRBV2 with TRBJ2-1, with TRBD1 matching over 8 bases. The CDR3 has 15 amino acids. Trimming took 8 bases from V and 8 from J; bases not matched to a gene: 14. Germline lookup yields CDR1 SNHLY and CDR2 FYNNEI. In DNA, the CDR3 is TGTGCCAGCCATAGGACAGGGCTTAGGGGCTATGAGCAGTTCTTC. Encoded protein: CASHRTGLRGYEQFF.

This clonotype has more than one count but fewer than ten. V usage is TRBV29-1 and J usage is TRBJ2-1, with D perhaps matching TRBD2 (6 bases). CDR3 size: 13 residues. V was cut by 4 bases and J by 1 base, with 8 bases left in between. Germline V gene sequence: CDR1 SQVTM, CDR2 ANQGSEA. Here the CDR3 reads CSVVGGSYNEQFF. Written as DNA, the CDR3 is TGCAGCGTTGTCGGGGGTTCCTACAATGAGCAGTTCTTC.

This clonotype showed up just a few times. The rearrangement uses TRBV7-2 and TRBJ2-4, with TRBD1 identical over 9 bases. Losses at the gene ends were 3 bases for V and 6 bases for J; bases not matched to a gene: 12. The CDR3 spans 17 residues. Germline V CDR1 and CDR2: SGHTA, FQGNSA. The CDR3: CASSFNKQGALGNIQYF. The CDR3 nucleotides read TGTGCCAGCAGCTTTAATAAACAGGGGGCGCTAGGAAACATTCAGTACTTC. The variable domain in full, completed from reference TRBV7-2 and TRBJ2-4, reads GAGVSQSPSNKVTEKGKDVELRCDPISGHTALYWYRQSLGQGLEFLIYFQGNSAPDKSGLPSDRFSAERTGGSVSTLTIQRTQQEDSAVYLCASSFNKQGALGNIQYFGAGTRLSVL.

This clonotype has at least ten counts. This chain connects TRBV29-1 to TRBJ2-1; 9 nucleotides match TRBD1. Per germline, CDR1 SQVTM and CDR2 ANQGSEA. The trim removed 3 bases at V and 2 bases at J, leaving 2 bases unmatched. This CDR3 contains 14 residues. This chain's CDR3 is CSVDRDRAYNEQFF. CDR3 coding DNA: TGCAGCGTTGACCGGGACAGGGCCTACAATGAGCAGTTCTTC.

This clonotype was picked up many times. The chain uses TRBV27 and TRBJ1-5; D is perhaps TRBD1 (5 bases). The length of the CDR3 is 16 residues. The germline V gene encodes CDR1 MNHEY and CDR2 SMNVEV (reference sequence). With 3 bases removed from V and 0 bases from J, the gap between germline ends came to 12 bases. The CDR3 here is CASSFSGEYSNQPQHF. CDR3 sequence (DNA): TGTGCCAGCAGTTTCTCGGGGGAATATAGCAATCAGCCCCAGCATTTT.

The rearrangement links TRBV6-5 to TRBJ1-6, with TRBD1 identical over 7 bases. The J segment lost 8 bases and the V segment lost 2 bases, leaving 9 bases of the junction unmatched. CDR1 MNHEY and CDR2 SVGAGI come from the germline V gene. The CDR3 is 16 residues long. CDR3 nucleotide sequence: TGTGCCAGCAGTTACGATGCTGACAGGGCACATTCACCCCTCCACTTT. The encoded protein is CASSYDADRAHSPLHF.

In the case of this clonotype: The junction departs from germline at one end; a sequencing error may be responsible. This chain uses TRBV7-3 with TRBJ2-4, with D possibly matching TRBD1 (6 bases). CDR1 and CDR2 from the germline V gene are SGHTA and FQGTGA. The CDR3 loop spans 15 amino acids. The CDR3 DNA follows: TGTACCAGCAGTCAAAGGGGGTCGTCCAAAAACATTCAGTACTTC. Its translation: CTSSQRGSSKNIQYF.

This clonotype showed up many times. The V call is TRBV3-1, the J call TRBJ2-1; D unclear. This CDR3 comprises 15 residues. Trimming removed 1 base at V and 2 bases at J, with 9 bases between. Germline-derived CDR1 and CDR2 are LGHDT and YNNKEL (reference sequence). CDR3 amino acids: CASSQAAETYNEQFF. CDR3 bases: TGTGCCAGCAGCCAAGCGGCGGAAACCTACAATGAGCAGTTCTTC.

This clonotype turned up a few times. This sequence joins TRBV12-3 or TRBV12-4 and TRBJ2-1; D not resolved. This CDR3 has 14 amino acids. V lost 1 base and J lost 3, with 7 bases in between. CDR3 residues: CASSLGLLYNEQFF. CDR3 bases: TGTGCCAGCAGTTTAGGGCTCCTCTACAATGAGCAGTTCTTC.

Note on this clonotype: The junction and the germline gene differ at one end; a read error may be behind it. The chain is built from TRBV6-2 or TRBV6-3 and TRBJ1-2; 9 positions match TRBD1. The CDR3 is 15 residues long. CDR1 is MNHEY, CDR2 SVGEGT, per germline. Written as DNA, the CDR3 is TGTGCCAACAGTTACATATCGGGACAGGGAAGTGGCTACACCTTC. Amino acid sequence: CANSYISGQGSGYTF.

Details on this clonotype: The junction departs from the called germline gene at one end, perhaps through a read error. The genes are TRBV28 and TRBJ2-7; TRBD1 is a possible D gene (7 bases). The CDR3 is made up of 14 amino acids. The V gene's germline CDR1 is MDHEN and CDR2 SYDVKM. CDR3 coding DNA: TGTACCAGCATTCAGGGGGGCCACCCCTACGAGCAGTACTTC. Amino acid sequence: CTSIQGGHPYEQYF. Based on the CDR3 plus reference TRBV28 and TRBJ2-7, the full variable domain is DVKVTQSSRYLVKRTGEKVFLECVQDMDHENMFWYRQDPGLGLRLIYFSYDVKMKEKGDIPEGYSVSREKKERFSLILESASTNQTSMYLCTSIQGGHPYEQYFGPGTRLTVT.

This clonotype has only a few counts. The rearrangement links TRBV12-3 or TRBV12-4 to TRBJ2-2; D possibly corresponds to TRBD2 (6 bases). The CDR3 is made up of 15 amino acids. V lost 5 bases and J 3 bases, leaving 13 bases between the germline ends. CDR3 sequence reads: CASSPRDLHTGELFF. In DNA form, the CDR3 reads TGTGCCAGCAGTCCCCGGGACTTACACACCGGGGAGCTGTTTTTT.

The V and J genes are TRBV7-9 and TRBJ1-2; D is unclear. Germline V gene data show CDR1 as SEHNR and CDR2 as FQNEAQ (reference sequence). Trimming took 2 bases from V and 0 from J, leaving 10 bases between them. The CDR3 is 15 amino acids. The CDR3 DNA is TGTGCCAGCAGCTTATCCAACAGAGCTAACTATGGCTACACCTTC. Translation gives CASSLSNRANYGYTF.

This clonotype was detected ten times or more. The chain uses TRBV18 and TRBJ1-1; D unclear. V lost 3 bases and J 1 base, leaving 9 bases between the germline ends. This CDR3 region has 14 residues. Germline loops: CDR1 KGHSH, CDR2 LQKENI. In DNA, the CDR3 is TGTGCCAGCTCACCCGCCCCTAAGAACACTGAAGCTTTCTTT. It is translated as CASSPAPKNTEAFF. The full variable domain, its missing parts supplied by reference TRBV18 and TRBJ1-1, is NAGVMQNPRHLVRRRGQEARLRCSPMKGHSHVYWYRQLPEEGLKFMVYLQKENIIDESGMPKERFSAEFPKEGPSILRIQQVVRGDSAAYFCASSPAPKNTEAFFGQGTRLTVV.